Listed below are T cell receptor beta chains from one sample, sequenced in a study of cytomegalovirus exposure and HLA in healthy donors. Measured with immunoSEQ multiplex PCR; TCRdb has only the in-frame clones, and not every one. The sample lists 150,000 to 200,000 clones; 81% were seen once. Specimen: PBMCs. These TCRs come from a woman under 30 in good health and CMV-seropositive. Both conserved end residues are part of each CDR3. D genes are given only for firm matches. Size is stated for part of the rows, as once, few or many counts, or as a class when the clone is expanded.

j_call clone_size v_call d_call cdr3_aa cdr3_nt
TRBJ2-2 once TRBV5-1 - CASWGTFNTGELFF TGCGCCAGCTGGGGGACATTTAACACCGGGGAGCTGTTTTTT
TRBJ2-3 - TRBV13 TRBD1 CASSQEGGTGYTDTQYF TGTGCCAGCAGCCAAGAAGGAGGGACAGGCTACACAGATACGCAGTATTTT
TRBJ2-2 - TRBV10-1 - CASSAANTGELFF TGCGCCAGCAGTGCGGCGAACACCGGGGAGCTGTTTTTT
TRBJ2-2 few TRBV2 TRBD1 CASRDRGPNTGELFF TGTGCCAGCAGGGATAGGGGGCCGAACACCGGGGAGCTGTTTTTT
TRBJ1-3 - TRBV4-1 - CASTTTVYSGNTIYF TGCGCCAGCACCACAACCGTATACTCTGGAAACACCATATATTTT
TRBJ1-4 once TRBV11-3 TRBD1 CASSVTGTGAGKLFF TGTGCCAGCAGCGTCACCGGGACAGGGGCAGGAAAACTGTTTTTT
TRBJ1-1 - TRBV19 TRBD1 CASSQPGQARRGAFF TGTGCCAGTAGCCAACCGGGACAGGCCAGACGAGGAGCTTTCTTT
TRBJ1-1 - TRBV5-5 TRBD1 CASMGQLINTEAFF TGTGCCAGCATGGGACAGCTAATTAACACTGAAGCTTTCTTT
TRBJ2-3 - TRBV6-6 - CASSYSFSTDTQYF TGTGCCAGCAGTTACAGCTTTAGCACAGATACGCAGTATTTT
TRBJ2-3 - TRBV9 - CASSGTRADTQYF TGTGCCAGCAGCGGAACACGGGCAGATACGCAGTATTTT
TRBJ1-5 - TRBV2 TRBD1 CASSEAGTDYSNQPQHF TGTGCCAGCAGTGAAGCCGGGACAGACTATAGCAATCAGCCCCAGCATTTT
TRBJ2-3 - TRBV29-1 - CSVVRSTPDTQYF TGCAGCGTTGTCCGCAGTACCCCCGATACGCAGTATTTT
TRBJ1-1 - TRBV6-1 TRBD1 CASSLTTGRTEAFF TGTGCCAGCAGTCTGACGACAGGGAGGACTGAAGCTTTCTTT
TRBJ1-5 - TRBV5-6 - CASSLWGRAQHF TGTGCCAGCAGCTTATGGGGGCGGGCCCAGCATTTT
TRBJ2-5 - TRBV7-6 - CASSLGRAGLQETQYF TGTGCCAGCAGCTTAGGTCGGGCGGGACTTCAAGAGACCCAGTACTTC
TRBJ2-3 - TRBV21-1 - CASSKSPGGGGAKDTQYF TGTGCCAGCAGCAAATCCCCCGGGGGCGGGGGGGCTAAAGATACGCAGTATTTT
TRBJ1-2 - TRBV30 - CAWSSGGGRPTF TGTGCCTGGAGTTCGGGCGGGGGCCGGCCCACCTTC
TRBJ2-7 once TRBV9 TRBD2 CASSAEGRGSSYEQYF TGTGCCAGCAGCGCCGAGGGGCGGGGGAGCTCCTACGAGCAGTACTTC
TRBJ2-5 - TRBV19 TRBD1 CASSPGQGGETQYF TGTGCCAGTTCGCCGGGACAGGGGGGGGAGACCCAGTACTTC
TRBJ2-3 medium-sized TRBV6-4 TRBD1 CASSDGQGADTQYF TGTGCCAGCAGTGACGGACAGGGGGCAGATACGCAGTATTTT
TRBJ2-3 - TRBV11-2 - CASSLGSFTDTQYF TGTGCCAGCAGCTTGGGCAGCTTCACAGATACGCAGTATTTT
TRBJ1-1 - TRBV9 - CASSVAPGVREAFF TGTGCCAGCAGCGTAGCCCCGGGGGTACGTGAAGCTTTCTTT
TRBJ1-3 - TRBV9 - CASSVGFILSGNTIYF TGTGCCAGCAGCGTAGGATTCATCCTATCTGGAAACACCATATATTTT
TRBJ1-1 - TRBV11-1 TRBD1 CASSLAGGQAPFF TGTGCCAGCAGCTTAGCGGGGGGACAGGCCCCTTTCTTT
TRBJ2-1 - TRBV20-1 - CSARASGEQFF TGCAGTGCTAGAGCGAGCGGTGAGCAGTTCTTC
TRBJ1-1 - TRBV29-1 - CSVVRGANTEAFF TGCAGCGTTGTCCGGGGGGCGAACACTGAAGCTTTCTTT